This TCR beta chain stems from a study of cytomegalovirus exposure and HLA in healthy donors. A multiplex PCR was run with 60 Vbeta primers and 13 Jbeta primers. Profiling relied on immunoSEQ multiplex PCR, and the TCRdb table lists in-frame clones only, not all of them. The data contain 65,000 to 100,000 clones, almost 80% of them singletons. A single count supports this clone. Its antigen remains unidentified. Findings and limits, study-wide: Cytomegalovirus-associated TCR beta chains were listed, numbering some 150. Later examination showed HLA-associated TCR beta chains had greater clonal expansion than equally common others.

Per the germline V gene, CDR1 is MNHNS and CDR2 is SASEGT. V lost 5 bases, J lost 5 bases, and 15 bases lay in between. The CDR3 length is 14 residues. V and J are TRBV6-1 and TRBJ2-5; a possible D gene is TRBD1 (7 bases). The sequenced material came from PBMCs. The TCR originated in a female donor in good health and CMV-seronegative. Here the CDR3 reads CASSYGGGEETQYF. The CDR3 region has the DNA TGTGCCAGCAGTTATGGAGGGGGCGAGGAGACCCAGTACTTC.